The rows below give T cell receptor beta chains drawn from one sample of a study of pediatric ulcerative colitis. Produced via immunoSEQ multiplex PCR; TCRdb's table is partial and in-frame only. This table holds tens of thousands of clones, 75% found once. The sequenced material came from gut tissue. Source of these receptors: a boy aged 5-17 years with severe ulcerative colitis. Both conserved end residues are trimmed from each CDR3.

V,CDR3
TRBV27,ASSDWDSLYEQY
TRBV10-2,ASRTSYEQY
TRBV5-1,ASSFSRDRDTDTQY
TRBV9,ASSGQIYNEQF
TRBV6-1,ASSGSQETQY
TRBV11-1,ASSLSTGGAETQY
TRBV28,ASSGGMGGPQH
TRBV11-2,ASSLAVREGYT
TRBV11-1,ASSLYVQLNTEAF
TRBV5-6,ASSLRQGSNQPQH
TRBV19,ASSQGYQETQY
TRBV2,ASSEAGDWEQY
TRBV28,ASSFRFGETQY
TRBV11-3,ASSPLAGGNNEQF
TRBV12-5,ASGGDGSNQPQH
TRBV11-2,ASSLISQDEQF
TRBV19,ASSIDAGTRVNEQF
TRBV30,AAGESSYNEQF
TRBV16,ASSPSLQNTIY
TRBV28,ASTTPRWTYTQY
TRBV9,ASSVANGIAGELF
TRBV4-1,ASSQWFGLVRNEQF
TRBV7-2,ASSLAYTGMRAPLH
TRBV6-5,ASRAASDSYGYT
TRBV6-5,ASSYSRGGATEAF
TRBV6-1,ASRSYYEQY
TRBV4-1,ASSQVAATDTQY
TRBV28,ASSFIRNQPQH
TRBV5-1,ASSLRLGTSGNTIY
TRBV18,ASSALSDEQY
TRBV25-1,ASRGQSNQPQH
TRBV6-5,ASSYSMGQGFYEQY
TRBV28,ASGTGGTQPQH
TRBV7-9,ASSLGNQPQH
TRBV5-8,ASSLRRSTNYGYT
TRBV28,ASSSKDRQGIDYGYT
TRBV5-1,ASSYAGRTDTQY
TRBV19,ASSITNQGPYAPQPQH
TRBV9,ASSVAERLGVRGYT
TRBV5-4,ASSLVDVDEAF
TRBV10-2,ASSEGLRNEQF
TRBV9,ASSVRGSPSDTQY
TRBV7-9,ASTLEGNTEAF
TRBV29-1,SVGHVGGGDSSSYEQY
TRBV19,ASRRGVLAKNIQY
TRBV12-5,ASGSPHGGANEKLF
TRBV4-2,ASSQDFGTGGANTEAF
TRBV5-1,ASSLDFRRTEAF
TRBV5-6,ASSSRGASVYGYT
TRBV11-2,ASSLFLGDEQF
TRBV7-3,ASSSVGNQPQH
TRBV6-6,ASGRANTEAF
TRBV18,ASSPVGEGEQY
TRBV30,AWSKGGLYNEQF
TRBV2,ASLTGINTEAF
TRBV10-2,ASSGGFWGSRRGSYGYT
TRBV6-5,ASRGDRGNQPQH
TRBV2,ASNPTVNTEAF
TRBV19,ASRQTLNTEAF